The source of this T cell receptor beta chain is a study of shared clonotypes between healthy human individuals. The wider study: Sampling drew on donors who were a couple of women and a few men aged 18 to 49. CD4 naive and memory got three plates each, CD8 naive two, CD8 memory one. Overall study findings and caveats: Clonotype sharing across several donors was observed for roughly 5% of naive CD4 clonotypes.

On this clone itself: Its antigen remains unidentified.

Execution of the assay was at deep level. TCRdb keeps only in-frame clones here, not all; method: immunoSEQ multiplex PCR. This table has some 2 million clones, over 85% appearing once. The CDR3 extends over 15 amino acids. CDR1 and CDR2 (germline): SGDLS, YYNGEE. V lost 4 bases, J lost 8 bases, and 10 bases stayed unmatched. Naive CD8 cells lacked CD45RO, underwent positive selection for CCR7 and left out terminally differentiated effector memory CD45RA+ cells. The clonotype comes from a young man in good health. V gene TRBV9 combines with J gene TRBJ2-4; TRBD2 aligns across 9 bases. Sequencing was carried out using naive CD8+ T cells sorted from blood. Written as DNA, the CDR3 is TGTGCCAGCAGCAGAGGCGGGGGGGCCGGGGACATTCAGTACTTC. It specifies CASSRGGGAGDIQYF.